This T cell receptor beta chain was sequenced in a study of T cell responses to AZD1222 COVID-19 vaccine. Background on the study: Samples with a second dose at about 4 or about 12 weeks were pooled together. Whole-study findings and limits: In all cases, repertoires were sampled only after the peak T cell response. White British donors predominated, females outnumbered males, and clonal diversity was possibly underestimated.

The CDR3 spans 13 residues. Per the germline V gene, CDR1 is SQVTM and CDR2 is ANQGSEA. V was trimmed by 4 bases and J by 6 bases, leaving 10 bases between them. Concerning this clone: Its target is not known.

The assay was immunoSEQ multiplex PCR, and TCRdb's table has in-frame clones only and misses some. The repertoire holds approximately 150,000 clones, around 94% seen once, with approximately 0.97% in the top ten. This sequence originates from an adult in good health. The source material was peripheral blood, sampled on day 0 of AZD1222 vaccination. The chain links TRBV29-1 to TRBJ1-6; the D is unclear. The CDR3 protein is CSVAYSLNSPLHF. In DNA, the CDR3 is TGCAGCGTTGCGTACAGTCTTAATTCACCCCTCCACTTT. Full variable domain (rest looked up from reference TRBV29-1 and TRBJ1-6): SAVISQKPSRDICQRGTSLTIQCQVDSQVTMMFWYRQQPGQSLTLIATANQGSEATYESGFVIDKFPISRPNLTFSTLTVSNMSPEDSSIYLCSVAYSLNSPLHFGNGTRLTVT.